Below, 19 T cell receptor beta chains from the same sample are listed, as sequenced in a study of cytomegalovirus exposure and HLA in healthy donors. PCR was performed using 60 Vbeta and 13 Jbeta primers. Assay used: immunoSEQ multiplex PCR; TCRdb lists only in-frame clones, some missing. The sample has hundreds of thousands of clones; approximately 80% are singletons. Sample: PBMCs. The receptor source for this set is a man aged 35 to 55 in good health and CMV-seronegative.

The CDR3 nucleotides are TGTGCCAGCAGTCTCGGCGGCTACGAGCAGTACTTC. Residues: CASSLGGYEQYF. The chain links TRBV14 to TRBJ2-7; D is uncertain. Germline loops: CDR1 SGHDN, CDR2 FVKESK. This CDR3 has 12 residues. V dropped 6 bases and J dropped 3 bases, with 9 bases sitting between them.

The gene calls are TRBV5-4 and TRBJ2-7; D uncertain. CDR1 SGHNT and CDR2 YYREEE come from the germline V gene (reference sequence). The CDR3 covers 14 residues. V was shortened by 2 bases and J by 6 bases, with 15 bases between the two germline ends. The CDR3 here is CASSFIELYSEQYF. For the CDR3, the DNA is TGTGCCAGCAGCTTCATAGAGCTCTACTCCGAGCAGTACTTC.

In its sample, this clone was seen a few times. The chain combines TRBV11-2 with TRBJ1-2; no definite D call. Germline CDR1 and CDR2: SGHAT and FQNNGV. The CDR3 runs to 11 residues. The ends were cut back, 5 bases at V and 7 bases at J, with 8 bases in the middle. Here the CDR3 DNA reads TGTGCCAGCAGCCGTGGGAGTGGCTACACCTTC. Translated, it gives CASSRGSGYTF.

The chain has TRBV13 and TRBJ1-1; D unresolved. CDR3 size: 14 residues. V shed 4 bases and J shed 7 bases, with 16 bases lying between them. Germline assignment: CDR1 PRHDT and CDR2 FYEKMQ (reference sequence). The CDR3 here is CASSSETNTLEAFF. In nucleotides, the CDR3 is TGTGCCAGCAGCTCTGAGACTAATACCCTTGAAGCTTTCTTT.

This clone has just a few counts. This sequence joins TRBV6-8 and TRBJ1-1; 8 bases align to TRBD1. The length of the CDR3 is 14 residues. Germline CDR1 reads MNHGY; CDR2 reads SAAAGT. V dropped 6 bases and J dropped 4; count of bases not matched to a gene: 7. In DNA form, the CDR3 reads TGTGCCAGCAGACAGGGGGTTGATGGCACTGAAGCTTTCTTT. It is translated as CASRQGVDGTEAFF.

V gene TRBV4-1 combines with J gene TRBJ2-7, with D perhaps TRBD2 (5 bases). V was pared by 10 bases and J by 6 bases, with 16 bases between. Per the germline V gene, CDR1 is MGHRA and CDR2 is YSYEKL. The CDR3 has 12 amino acids. CDR3 sequence reads: CAIPRASIEQYF. For the CDR3, the DNA is TGCGCCATTCCGAGGGCTAGCATCGAGCAGTACTTC.

The V call is TRBV7-9, the J call TRBJ1-2; D is undetermined. CDR3 length: 12 residues. The germline gives CDR1 SEHNR, CDR2 FQNEAQ (reference sequence). V was shortened by 7 bases and J by 4 bases, with 10 bases between the two germline ends. CDR3 amino acids: CASTEHFYGYTF. CDR3 nucleotide sequence: TGTGCCAGCACGGAGCATTTCTATGGCTACACCTTC.

The J gene is TRBJ2-1, the V gene TRBV10-2; perhaps TRBD1 as D (5 bases). Germline V CDR1 and CDR2: WSHSY, SAAADI. The CDR3 runs to 14 residues. V lost 8 bases and J lost 0, with 11 bases in between. The CDR3 spells CASGRQLSYNEQFF. For the CDR3, the DNA is TGCGCCAGCGGACGACAGCTCTCCTACAATGAGCAGTTCTTC.

The V gene is TRBV6-5, the J gene TRBJ2-3; 7 bases match TRBD2. V trimming: 7 bases; J trimming: 4 bases; junction bases outside the gene matches: 11. This CDR3 contains 15 residues. Germline lookup yields CDR1 MNHEY and CDR2 SVGAGI. The chain's CDR3 is CASTPSGDPPDTQYF. CDR3 DNA: TGTGCCAGCACCCCTAGCGGAGACCCCCCAGATACGCAGTATTTT.

The rearrangement joins TRBV2 to TRBJ1-3; maybe TRBD1 (6 bases). This CDR3 has 14 amino acids. Looked up from germline, CDR1 is SNHLY and CDR2 is FYNNEI. Trimming took 5 bases from V and 2 from J, leaving 10 bases between them. CDR3: CASSYRDTGNTIYF. The CDR3 region has the DNA TGTGCCAGCAGTTACCGGGACACTGGAAACACCATATATTTT.

The chain joins TRBV4-1 to TRBJ2-3; 9 bases are shared with TRBD2. The CDR3 runs 16 residues. The ends lost 0 bases at V and 5 bases at J; junction bases unmatched: 6. Germline V CDR1 and CDR2: MGHRA, YSYEKL. The CDR3: CASSQDRGGREDTQYF. The DNA for the CDR3 is TGCGCCAGCAGCCAAGATAGGGGCGGGAGGGAAGATACGCAGTATTTT.

The J gene is TRBJ2-5, the V gene TRBV4-1; D is possibly TRBD1 (6 bases). Germline V gene lookup returns CDR1 MGHRA and CDR2 YSYEKL. With 0 bases removed from V and 4 bases from J, the gap between germline ends came to 15 bases. CDR3 length: 16 amino acids. The CDR3 sequence: CASSQDGQGRGETQYF. The CDR3 DNA is TGCGCCAGCAGCCAAGACGGGCAGGGGCGAGGAGAGACCCAGTACTTC.

This chain links TRBV27 with TRBJ2-5; D not certain. The length of the CDR3 is 14 residues. Germline assignment: CDR1 MNHEY and CDR2 SMNVEV (reference sequence). V was clipped by 8 bases and J by 3 bases, with 16 bases between them. CDR3 sequence (DNA): TGTGCCAGCCGTAACCCCGACAAAAAAGAGACCCAGTACTTC. Its translation is CASRNPDKKETQYF.

The chain carries TRBV6-6 and TRBJ1-4; 7 positions match TRBD1. CDR1 and CDR2 from the germline V gene are MNHNY and SVGAGI (reference sequence). V shed 2 bases, J shed 3 bases, and the junction held 3 bases outside the gene matches. The CDR3 is 15 amino acids. This CDR3 reads CASSYRQGANEKLFF. CDR3 bases: TGTGCCAGCAGTTACCGACAGGGAGCTAATGAAAAACTGTTTTTT.

The chain is built from TRBV19 and TRBJ2-5; D perhaps matches TRBD2 (7 bases). This CDR3 has 14 amino acids. Germline V gives CDR1 LNHDA, CDR2 SQIVND (reference sequence). V was cut by 10 bases and J by 5 bases, with 20 bases left in between. The CDR3 bases are TGTGCCACCGAGGGGGGGGCTCTTGGGGAGACCCAGTACTTC. Amino acid sequence: CATEGGALGETQYF.

The V and J genes are TRBV9 and TRBJ1-4; 9 bases align to TRBD1. V lost 4 bases and J lost 2; bases outside the gene matches: 6. This CDR3 region has 16 residues. Looked up from germline, CDR1 is SGDLS and CDR2 is YYNGEE. In DNA form, the CDR3 reads TGTGCCAGCAGCCCGGGACAGGGTCGGACTAATGAAAAACTGTTTTTT. It codes for CASSPGQGRTNEKLFF.

The chain recombines TRBV11-3 with TRBJ2-1, with 10 bases that match TRBD1. CDR1 and CDR2 from the germline V gene are SGHNT and YENEEA. The length of the CDR3 is 16 residues. V lost 3 bases and J lost 4; bases outside the gene matches: 6. CDR3 coding DNA: TGTGCCAGCAGCTTCGAGGGACAGGGGCTGTACAATGAGCAGTTCTTC. Amino acid sequence: CASSFEGQGLYNEQFF.

This clone came up once. The rearrangement joins TRBV7-6 to TRBJ2-3, with 8 bases identical to TRBD2. Germline V gives CDR1 SGHVS, CDR2 FNYEAQ. The CDR3 runs to 17 residues. V dropped 5 bases and J dropped 6; count of bases not matched to a gene: 16. CDR3 coding DNA: TGTGCCAGCAGCCTCCCCGTCCCGGGAGGGTTGGCCGATACGCAGTATTTT. Translating it yields CASSLPVPGGLADTQYF.

The V call is TRBV9, the J call TRBJ2-7, with 8 nucleotides matching TRBD1. From germline, CDR1 is SGDLS and CDR2 YYNGEE. The CDR3 totals 15 residues. The ends lost 1 base at V and 2 bases at J; junction bases unmatched: 5. CDR3 in DNA: TGTGCCAGCAGCGTAAGTGACAGGGGCACCTACGAGCAGTACTTC. Translating it yields CASSVSDRGTYEQYF.